The 6 T cell receptor beta chains presented below share a single source sample, sequenced in a study of cytomegalovirus exposure and HLA in healthy donors. Both 60 Vbeta primers and 13 Jbeta primers went into the PCR. Clones were sequenced by immunoSEQ multiplex PCR, and TCRdb holds only the in-frame ones, with some missing. This table has some 180,000 clones, roughly 78% appearing once. The sequenced sample consisted of PBMCs. The receptors were sampled from a woman in her twenties or thirties in good health and CMV-seronegative.

CDR3 coding DNA: TGTGCCAGCAGCTTGGCGGGCAGGGGGCGAATTAACACCATATATTTT. Translation gives CASSLAGRGRINTIYF. This sequence joins TRBV5-6 and TRBJ1-3; 8 nucleotides agree with TRBD1. V lost 0 bases and J lost 7; bases outside the gene matches: 9. CDR3 length: 16 amino acids. The germline gives CDR1 SGHDT, CDR2 YYEEEE.

This clone showed up just a few times. The chain employs TRBV5-3 and TRBJ1-1; 10 bases map to TRBD1. TRBV5-3 is filed as an ORF, its function uncertain. This CDR3 is built from 15 residues. Trimming removed 8 bases from V and 1 base from J; junction bases left unmatched: 8. The CDR3 bases are TGTGCCAGTAGGGTCGACAGGGGGCCGAACACTGAAGCTTTCTTT. It yields the protein CASRVDRGPNTEAFF.

The chain is built from TRBV25-1 and TRBJ2-1, with D perhaps TRBD1 (6 bases). Germline loops: CDR1 MGHDK, CDR2 SYGVNS. The CDR3 loop spans 14 amino acids. V lost 5 bases, J lost 1 base, and 9 bases lay in between. CDR3 sequence: CASSKTGSYNEQFF. Written as DNA, the CDR3 is TGTGCCAGCAGTAAAACAGGGTCCTACAATGAGCAGTTCTTC. Complete variable domain (other parts from reference TRBV25-1 and TRBJ2-1): EADIYQTPRYLVIGTGKKITLECSQTMGHDKMYWYQQDPGMELHLIHYSYGVNSTEKGDLSSESTVSRIRTEHFPLTLESARPSHTSQYLCASSKTGSYNEQFFGPGTRLTVL.

In nucleotides, the CDR3 is TGTGCCAGCAGTGATAGGTTGGAGACAGGGGTTCTGAGCACTGAAGCTTTCTTT. It specifies CASSDRLETGVLSTEAFF. V is TRBV2 and J is TRBJ1-1, with 8 bases lining up with TRBD1. The germline V gene has CDR1 SNHLY and CDR2 FYNNEI. V shed 3 bases, J shed 4 bases, and the junction held 16 bases outside the gene matches. This CDR3 is built from 18 residues.

The V gene is TRBV6-5, the J gene TRBJ2-5; 11 bases match TRBD1. This CDR3 is built from 15 residues. Per germline, CDR1 MNHEY and CDR2 SVGAGI. The trim removed 5 bases at V and 5 bases at J, leaving 7 bases unmatched. This CDR3 reads CASSPRRTGGETQYF. The DNA of the CDR3 is TGTGCCAGCAGTCCCCGTCGGACAGGGGGCGAGACCCAGTACTTC.

J is TRBJ2-7 and V is TRBV7-2; possible D gene TRBD2, 5 bases. Deletions cut 0 bases from V and 9 bases from J, with 12 bases between. The CDR3 extends over 13 amino acids. Looked up from germline, CDR1 is SGHTA and CDR2 is FQGNSA. The CDR3 sequence: CASSLAGLAGQYF. The CDR3 DNA follows: TGTGCCAGCAGCTTAGCGGGCCTAGCAGGGCAGTACTTC.